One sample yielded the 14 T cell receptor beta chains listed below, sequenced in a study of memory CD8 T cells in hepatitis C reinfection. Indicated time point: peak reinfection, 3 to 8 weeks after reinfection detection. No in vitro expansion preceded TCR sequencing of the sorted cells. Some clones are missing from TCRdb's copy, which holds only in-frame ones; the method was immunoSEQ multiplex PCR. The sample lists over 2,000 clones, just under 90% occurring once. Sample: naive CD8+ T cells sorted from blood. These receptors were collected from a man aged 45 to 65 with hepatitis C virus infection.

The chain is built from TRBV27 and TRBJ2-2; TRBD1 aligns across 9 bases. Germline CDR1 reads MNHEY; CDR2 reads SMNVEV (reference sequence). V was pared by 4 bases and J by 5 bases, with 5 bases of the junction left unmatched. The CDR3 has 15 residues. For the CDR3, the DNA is TGTGCCAGCAGTTCGGACAGGGGAGTGACCGGGGAGCTGTTTTTT. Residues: CASSSDRGVTGELFF.

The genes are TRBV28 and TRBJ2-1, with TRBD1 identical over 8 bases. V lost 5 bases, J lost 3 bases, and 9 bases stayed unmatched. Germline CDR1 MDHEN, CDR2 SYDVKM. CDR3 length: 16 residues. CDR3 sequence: CASSAMDRVVYNEQFF. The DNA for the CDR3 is TGTGCCAGCAGTGCAATGGACAGGGTGGTCTACAATGAGCAGTTCTTC.

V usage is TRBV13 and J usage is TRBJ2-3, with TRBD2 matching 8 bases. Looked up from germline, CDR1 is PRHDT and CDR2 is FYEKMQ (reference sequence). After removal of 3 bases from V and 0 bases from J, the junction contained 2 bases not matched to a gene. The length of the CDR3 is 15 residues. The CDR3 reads CASSFRLASTDTQYF. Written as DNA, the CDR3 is TGTGCCAGCAGCTTCCGACTAGCGAGCACAGATACGCAGTATTTT.

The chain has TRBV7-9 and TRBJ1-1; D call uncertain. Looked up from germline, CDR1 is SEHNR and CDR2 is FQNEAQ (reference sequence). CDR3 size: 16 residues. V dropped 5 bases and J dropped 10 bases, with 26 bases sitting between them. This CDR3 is CASSGTLILLNEGAFF. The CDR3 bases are TGTGCCAGCAGCGGAACCCTGATATTACTGAATGAGGGAGCTTTCTTT.

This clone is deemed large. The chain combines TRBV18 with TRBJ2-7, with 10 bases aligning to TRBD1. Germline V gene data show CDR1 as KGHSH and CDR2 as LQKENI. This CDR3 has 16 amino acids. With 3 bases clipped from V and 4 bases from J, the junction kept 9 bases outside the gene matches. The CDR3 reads CASSPALGQGHYEQYF. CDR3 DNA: TGTGCCAGCTCACCTGCCTTGGGACAGGGGCATTACGAGCAGTACTTC. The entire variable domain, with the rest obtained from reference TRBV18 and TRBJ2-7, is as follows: NAGVMQNPRHLVRRRGQEARLRCSPMKGHSHVYWYRQLPEEGLKFMVYLQKENIIDESGMPKERFSAEFPKEGPSILRIQQVVRGDSAAYFCASSPALGQGHYEQYFGPGTRLTVT.

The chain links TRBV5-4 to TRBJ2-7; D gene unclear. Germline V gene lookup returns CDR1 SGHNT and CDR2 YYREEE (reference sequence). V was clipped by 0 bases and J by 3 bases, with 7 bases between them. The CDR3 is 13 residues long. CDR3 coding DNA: TGTGCCAGCAGCTTGGGCCAGAACTACGAGCAGTACTTC. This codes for CASSLGQNYEQYF.

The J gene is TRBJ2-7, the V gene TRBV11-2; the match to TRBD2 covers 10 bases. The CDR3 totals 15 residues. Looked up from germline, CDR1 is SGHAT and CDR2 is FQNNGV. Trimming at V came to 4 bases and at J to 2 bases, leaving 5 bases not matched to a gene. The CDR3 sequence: CASSSTGTSAYEQYF. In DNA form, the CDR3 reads TGTGCCAGCAGCTCCACCGGGACTAGCGCCTACGAGCAGTACTTC.

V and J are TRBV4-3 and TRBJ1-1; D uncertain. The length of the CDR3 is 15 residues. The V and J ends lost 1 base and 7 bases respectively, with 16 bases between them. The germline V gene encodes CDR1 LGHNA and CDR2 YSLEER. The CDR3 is CASSQGAGLGFEAFF. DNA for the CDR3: TGCGCCAGCAGCCAAGGTGCGGGCCTCGGGTTTGAAGCTTTCTTT.

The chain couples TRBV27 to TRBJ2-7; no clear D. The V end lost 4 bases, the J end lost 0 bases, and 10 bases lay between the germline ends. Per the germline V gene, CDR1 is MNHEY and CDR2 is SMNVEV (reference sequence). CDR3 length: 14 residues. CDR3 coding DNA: TGTGCCAGCAGTTCCTTGGCGGACTCCTACGAGCAGTACTTC. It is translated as CASSSLADSYEQYF.

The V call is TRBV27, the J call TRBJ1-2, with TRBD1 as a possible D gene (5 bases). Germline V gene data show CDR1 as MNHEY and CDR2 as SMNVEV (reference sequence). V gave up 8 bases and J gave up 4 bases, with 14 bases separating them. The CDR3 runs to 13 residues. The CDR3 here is CASAGWLFYGYTF. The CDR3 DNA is TGTGCCAGCGCAGGGTGGCTTTTCTATGGCTACACCTTC.

The CDR3 here is CASSLRGQETQYF. The CDR3 region has the DNA TGTGCCAGCAGCTTGAGGGGGCAAGAGACCCAGTACTTC. The gene calls are TRBV5-4 and TRBJ2-5; weak D call: TRBD1 (6 bases). CDR3 length equals 13 residues. V was pared by 1 base and J by 2 bases, with 6 bases between. Looked up from germline, CDR1 is SGHNT and CDR2 is YYREEE (reference sequence).

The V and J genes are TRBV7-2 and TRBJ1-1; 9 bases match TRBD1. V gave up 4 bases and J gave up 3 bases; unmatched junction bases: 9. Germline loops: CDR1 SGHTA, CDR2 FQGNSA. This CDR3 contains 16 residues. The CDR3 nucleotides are TGTGCCAGCAGCTCCTTCCCACAGGGGGCGGACACTGAAGCTTTCTTT. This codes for CASSSFPQGADTEAFF. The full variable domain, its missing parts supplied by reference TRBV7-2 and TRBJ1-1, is GAGVSQSPSNKVTEKGKDVELRCDPISGHTALYWYRQSLGQGLEFLIYFQGNSAPDKSGLPSDRFSAERTGGSVSTLTIQRTQQEDSAVYLCASSSFPQGADTEAFFGQGTRLTVV.

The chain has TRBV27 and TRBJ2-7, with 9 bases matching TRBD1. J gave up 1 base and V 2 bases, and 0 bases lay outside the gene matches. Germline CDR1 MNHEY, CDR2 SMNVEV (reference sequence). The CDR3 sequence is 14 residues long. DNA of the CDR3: TGTGCCAGCAGTTTAGGGACAGGGTCCTACGAGCAGTACTTC. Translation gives CASSLGTGSYEQYF.

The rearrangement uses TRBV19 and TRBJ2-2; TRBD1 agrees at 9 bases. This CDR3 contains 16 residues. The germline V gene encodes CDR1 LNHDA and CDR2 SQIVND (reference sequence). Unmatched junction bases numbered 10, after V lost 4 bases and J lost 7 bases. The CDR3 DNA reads TGTGCCAGTAGTAACCGGGACAGGGTATTTGGCGGGGAGCTGTTTTTT. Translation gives CASSNRDRVFGGELFF.